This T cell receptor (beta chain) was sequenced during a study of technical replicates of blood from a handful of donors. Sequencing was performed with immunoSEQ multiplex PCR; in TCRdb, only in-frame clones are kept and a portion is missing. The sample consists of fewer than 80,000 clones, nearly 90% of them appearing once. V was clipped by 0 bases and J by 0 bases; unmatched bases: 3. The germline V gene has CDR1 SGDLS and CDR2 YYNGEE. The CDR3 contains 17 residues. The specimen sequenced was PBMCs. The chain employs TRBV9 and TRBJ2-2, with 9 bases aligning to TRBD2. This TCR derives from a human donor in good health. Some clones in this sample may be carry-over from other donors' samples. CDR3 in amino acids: CASSVVSGGPNTGELFF. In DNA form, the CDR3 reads TGTGCCAGCAGCGTAGTTAGCGGGGGACCGAACACCGGGGAGCTGTTTTTT.